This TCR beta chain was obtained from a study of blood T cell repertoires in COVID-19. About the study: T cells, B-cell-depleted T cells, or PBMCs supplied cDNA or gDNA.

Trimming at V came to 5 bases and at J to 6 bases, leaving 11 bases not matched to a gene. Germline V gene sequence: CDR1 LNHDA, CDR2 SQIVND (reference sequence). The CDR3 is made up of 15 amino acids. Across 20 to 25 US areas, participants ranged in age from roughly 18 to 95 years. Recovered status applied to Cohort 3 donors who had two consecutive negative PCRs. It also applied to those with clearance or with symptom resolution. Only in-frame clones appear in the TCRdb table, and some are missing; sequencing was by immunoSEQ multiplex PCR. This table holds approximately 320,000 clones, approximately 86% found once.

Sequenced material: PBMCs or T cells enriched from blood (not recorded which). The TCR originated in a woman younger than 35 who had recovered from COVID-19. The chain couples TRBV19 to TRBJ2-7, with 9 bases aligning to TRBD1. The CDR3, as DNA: TGTGCCAGTAGTTCAGTGGGACAGGGTTCGAGCGAGCAGTACTTC. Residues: CASSSVGQGSSEQYF.